This passage covers 3 T cell receptor beta chains from one sample sequenced in a study of blood T cells in healthy people across ages. A J-beta primer mix and a sample-barcoded 5' primer were used in a second PCR of roughly 7 to 12 cycles. TCRdb reprocessed the 5' RACE reads with MiXCR, giving one entry per CDR3 protein. The sample shows hundreds of thousands of distinct CDR3 sequences, over 40% of them seen only once. Sequenced material: blood. The source is an elderly woman in good health.

This clonotype was detected ten times or more. This chain joins TRBV6-2 or TRBV6-3 and TRBJ2-4; maybe TRBD2 (5 bases). This CDR3 has 15 residues. From germline, CDR1 is MNHEY and CDR2 SVGEGT. V was clipped by 10 bases and J by 2 bases, with 18 bases between them. CDR3 DNA sequence: TGTGCCACCTCGTTTGAGGGCAGGCCCAAAAACATTCAGTACTTC. Translated, it gives CATSFEGRPKNIQYF.

The chain joins TRBV12-3 or TRBV12-4 to TRBJ2-3; 9 bases agree with TRBD1. Losses at the gene ends were 8 bases for V and 3 bases for J; bases not matched to a gene: 6. The CDR3 sequence is 14 residues long. DNA of the CDR3: TGTGCCAGCTGCGTACAGGGGGCAACAGATACGCAGTATTTT. Its translation: CASCVQGATDTQYF.

This clonotype was observed once. This chain uses TRBV9 with TRBJ2-5; 13 bases align to TRBD2. The germline V gene has CDR1 SGDLS and CDR2 YYNGEE. V lost 4 bases, J lost 11 bases, and 17 bases stayed unmatched. The CDR3 length is 17 residues. CDR3 bases: TGTGCCAGCAGCTCTTCTGGGGGACTAGCGGGGTTCGATGAGCAGTACTTC. This gives the protein CASSSSGGLAGFDEQYF.